This TCR beta chain came from a study of cytomegalovirus exposure and HLA in healthy donors. Study-wide results and limits: Data from an earlier analysis indicated that most TCR beta V segments were productive either about 87% or about 30% of the time. Later analysis identified over 15,000 TCR beta sequences associated with HLA alleles, using a false discovery rate threshold of 0.05. The study reported that TCR beta sequences accurately predicted HLA-A and HLA-B alleles in most subjects. Reported results showed that the classifier diagnosed cytomegalovirus status with high specificity and sensitivity.

Losses at the gene ends were 8 bases for V and 0 bases for J; bases not matched to a gene: 1. Germline loops: CDR1 MNHEY, CDR2 SVGAGI. The CDR3 consists of 13 residues. This clone has only a few counts. What it recognizes is unknown. PCR was performed using 60 Vbeta and 13 Jbeta primers. TCRdb keeps only in-frame clones here, not all; method: immunoSEQ multiplex PCR. Of about 130,000 clones in the sample, around 74% were seen once. This clonotype originated in a young man in good health and CMV-seropositive. The sample comprised PBMCs. J is TRBJ1-2 and V is TRBV6-5; 9 bases agree with TRBD1. CDR3 loop: CASGTGTNYGYTF. CDR3 nucleotide sequence: TGTGCCAGCGGGACAGGGACTAACTATGGCTACACCTTC.